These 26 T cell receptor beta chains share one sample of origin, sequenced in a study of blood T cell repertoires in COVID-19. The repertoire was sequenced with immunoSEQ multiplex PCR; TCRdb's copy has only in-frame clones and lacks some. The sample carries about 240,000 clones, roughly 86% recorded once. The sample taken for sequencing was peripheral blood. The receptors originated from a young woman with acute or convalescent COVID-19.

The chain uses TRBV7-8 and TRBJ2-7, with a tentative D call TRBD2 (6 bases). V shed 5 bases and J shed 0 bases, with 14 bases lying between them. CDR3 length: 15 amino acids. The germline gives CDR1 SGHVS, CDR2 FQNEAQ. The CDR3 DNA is TGTGCCAGCAGCAGGAGGACTATAAGCTCCTACGAGCAGTACTTC. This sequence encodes CASSRRTISSYEQYF.

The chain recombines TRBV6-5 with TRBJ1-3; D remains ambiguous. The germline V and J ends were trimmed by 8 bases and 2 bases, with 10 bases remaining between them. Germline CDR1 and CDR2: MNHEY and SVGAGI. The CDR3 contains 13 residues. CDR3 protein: CASRERPGNTIYF. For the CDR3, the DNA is TGTGCCAGCCGGGAACGACCTGGAAACACCATATATTTT.

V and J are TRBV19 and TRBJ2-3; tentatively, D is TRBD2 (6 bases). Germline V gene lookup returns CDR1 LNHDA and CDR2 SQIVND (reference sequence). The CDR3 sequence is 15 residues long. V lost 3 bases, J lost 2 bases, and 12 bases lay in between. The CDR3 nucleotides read TGTGCCAGTAGTATTGGGGGGAAACCCACAGATACGCAGTATTTT. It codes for CASSIGGKPTDTQYF.

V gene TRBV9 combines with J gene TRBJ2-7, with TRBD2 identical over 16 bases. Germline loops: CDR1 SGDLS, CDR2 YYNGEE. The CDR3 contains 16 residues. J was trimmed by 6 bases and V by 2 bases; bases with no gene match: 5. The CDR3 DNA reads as TGTGCCAGCAGCGTCCGGGGGACTAGCGGGAGGGGCGAGCAGTACTTC. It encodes CASSVRGTSGRGEQYF.

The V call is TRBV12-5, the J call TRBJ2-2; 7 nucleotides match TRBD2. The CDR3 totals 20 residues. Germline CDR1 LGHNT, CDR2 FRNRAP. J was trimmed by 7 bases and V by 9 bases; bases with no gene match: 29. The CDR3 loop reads CASTPLGHGSGEGRVGELFF. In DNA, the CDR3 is TGTGCTAGCACCCCCCTCGGTCATGGAAGCGGGGAGGGCCGAGTCGGGGAGCTGTTTTTT.

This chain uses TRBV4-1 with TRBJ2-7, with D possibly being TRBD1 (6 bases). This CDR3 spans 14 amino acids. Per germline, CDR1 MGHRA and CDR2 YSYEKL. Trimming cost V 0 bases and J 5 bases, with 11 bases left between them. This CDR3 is CASSQDGGRNEQYF. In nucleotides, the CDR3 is TGCGCCAGCAGCCAAGATGGGGGCAGAAACGAGCAGTACTTC.

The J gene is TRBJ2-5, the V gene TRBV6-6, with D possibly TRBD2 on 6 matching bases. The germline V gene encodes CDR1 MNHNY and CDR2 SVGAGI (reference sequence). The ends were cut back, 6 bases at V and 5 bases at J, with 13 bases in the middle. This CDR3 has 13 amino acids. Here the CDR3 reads CASSYGSLETQYF. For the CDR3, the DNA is TGTGCCAGCAGCTACGGGAGTTTGGAGACCCAGTACTTC.

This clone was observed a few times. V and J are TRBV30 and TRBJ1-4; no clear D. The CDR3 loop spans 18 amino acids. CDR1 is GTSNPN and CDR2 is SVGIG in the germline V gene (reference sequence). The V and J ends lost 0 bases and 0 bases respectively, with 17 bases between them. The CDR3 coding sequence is TGTGCCTGGAGTGTATTTGATTGGGCAGCTACAACTAATGAAAAACTGTTTTTT. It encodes CAWSVFDWAATTNEKLFF. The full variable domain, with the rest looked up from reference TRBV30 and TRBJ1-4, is SQTIHQWPATLVQPVGSPLSLECTVEGTSNPNLYWYRQAAGRGLQLLFYSVGIGQISSEVPQNLSASRPQDRQFILSSKKLLLSDSGFYLCAWSVFDWAATTNEKLFFGSGTQLSVL.

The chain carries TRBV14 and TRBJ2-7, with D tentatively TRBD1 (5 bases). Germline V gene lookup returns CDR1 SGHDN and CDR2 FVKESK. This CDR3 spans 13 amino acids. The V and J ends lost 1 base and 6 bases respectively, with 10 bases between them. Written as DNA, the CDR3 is TGTGCCAGCAGCCAAGGTCAGGGCCTCGAGCAGTACTTC. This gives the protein CASSQGQGLEQYF.

CDR3 bases: TGTGCCACCAGGAAGGCGGTAGGGGCGCCATATGGCTACACCTTC. This translates into CATRKAVGAPYGYTF. The rearrangement links TRBV6-5 to TRBJ1-2; TRBD1 is a possible D gene (5 bases). Germline CDR1 is MNHEY and CDR2 is SVGAGI. With 10 bases removed from V and 5 bases from J, the gap between germline ends came to 23 bases. This CDR3 region has 15 residues.

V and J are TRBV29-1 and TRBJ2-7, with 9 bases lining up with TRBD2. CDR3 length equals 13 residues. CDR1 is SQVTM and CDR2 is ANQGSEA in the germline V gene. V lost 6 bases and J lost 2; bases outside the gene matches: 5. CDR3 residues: CSVVSGGTYEQYF. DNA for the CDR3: TGCAGCGTCGTTAGCGGGGGCACCTACGAGCAGTACTTC.

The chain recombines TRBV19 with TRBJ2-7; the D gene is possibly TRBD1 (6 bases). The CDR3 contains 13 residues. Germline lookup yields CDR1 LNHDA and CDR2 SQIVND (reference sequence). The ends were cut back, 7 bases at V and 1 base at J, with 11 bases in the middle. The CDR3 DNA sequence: TGTGCCAGTATCCGAGGACAGTCCTACGAGCAGTACTTC. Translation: CASIRGQSYEQYF.

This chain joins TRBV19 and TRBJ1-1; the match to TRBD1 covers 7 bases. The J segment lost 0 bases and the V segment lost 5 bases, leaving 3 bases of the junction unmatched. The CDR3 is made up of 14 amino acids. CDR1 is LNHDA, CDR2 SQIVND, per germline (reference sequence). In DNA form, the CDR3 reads TGTGCCAGTAGTTTAACAGGGGTGAACACTGAAGCTTTCTTT. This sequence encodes CASSLTGVNTEAFF. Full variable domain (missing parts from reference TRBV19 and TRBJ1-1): DGGITQSPKYLFRKEGQNVTLSCEQNLNHDAMYWYRQDPGQGLRLIYYSQIVNDFQKGDIAEGYSVSREKKESFPLTVTSAQKNPTAFYLCASSLTGVNTEAFFGQGTRLTVV.

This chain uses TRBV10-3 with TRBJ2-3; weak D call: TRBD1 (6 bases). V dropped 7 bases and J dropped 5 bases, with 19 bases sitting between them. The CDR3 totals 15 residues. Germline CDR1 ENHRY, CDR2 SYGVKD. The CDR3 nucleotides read TGTGCCATCACTTCCTCGAGACAGGCGGTAGATACGCAGTATTTT. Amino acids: CAITSSRQAVDTQYF.

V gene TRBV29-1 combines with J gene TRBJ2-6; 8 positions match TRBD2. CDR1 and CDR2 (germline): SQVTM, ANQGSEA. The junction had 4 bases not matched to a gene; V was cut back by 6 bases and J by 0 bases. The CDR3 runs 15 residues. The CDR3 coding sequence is TGCAGCGTCATAGCGGGGAGCTCTGGGGCCAACGTCCTGACTTTC. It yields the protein CSVIAGSSGANVLTF.

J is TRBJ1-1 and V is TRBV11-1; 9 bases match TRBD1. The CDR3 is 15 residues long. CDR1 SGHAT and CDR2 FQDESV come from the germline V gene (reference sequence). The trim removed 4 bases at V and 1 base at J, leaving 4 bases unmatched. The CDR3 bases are TGTGCCAGCAGCTACGGGGGACAGGGGAACACTGAAGCTTTCTTT. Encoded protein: CASSYGGQGNTEAFF.

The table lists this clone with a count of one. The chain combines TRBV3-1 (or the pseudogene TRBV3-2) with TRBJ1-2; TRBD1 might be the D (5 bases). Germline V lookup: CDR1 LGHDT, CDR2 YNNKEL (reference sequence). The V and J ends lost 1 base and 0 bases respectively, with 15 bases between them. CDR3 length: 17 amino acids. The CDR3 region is CASSQGDGRQPNYGYTF. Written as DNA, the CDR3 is TGTGCCAGCAGCCAAGGGGACGGGAGACAACCTAACTATGGCTACACCTTC.

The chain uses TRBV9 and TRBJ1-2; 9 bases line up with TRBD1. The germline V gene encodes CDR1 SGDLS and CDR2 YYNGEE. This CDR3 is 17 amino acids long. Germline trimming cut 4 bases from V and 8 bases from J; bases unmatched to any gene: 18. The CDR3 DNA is TGTGCCAGCAGCATTAACAGGGGGCCCATCACCGCTAAGGGCTACACCTTC. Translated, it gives CASSINRGPITAKGYTF. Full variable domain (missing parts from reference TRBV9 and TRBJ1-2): DSGVTQTPKHLITATGQRVTLRCSPRSGDLSVYWYQQSLDQGLQFLIQYYNGEERAKGNILERFSAQQFPDLHSELNLSSLELGDSALYFCASSINRGPITAKGYTFGSGTRLTVV.

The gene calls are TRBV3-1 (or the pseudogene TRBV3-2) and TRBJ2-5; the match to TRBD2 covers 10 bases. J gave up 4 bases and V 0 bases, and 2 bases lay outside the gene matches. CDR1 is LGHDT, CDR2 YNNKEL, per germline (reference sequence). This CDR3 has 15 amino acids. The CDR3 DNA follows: TGTGCCAGCAGCCAAGATAGCGGGAGGTTAGAGACCCAGTACTTC. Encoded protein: CASSQDSGRLETQYF.

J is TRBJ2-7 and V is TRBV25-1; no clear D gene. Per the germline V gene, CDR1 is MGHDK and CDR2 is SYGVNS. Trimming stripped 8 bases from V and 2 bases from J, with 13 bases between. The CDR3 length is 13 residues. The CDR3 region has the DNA TGTGCCAGCGCCGATCAGTTCGCCTACGAGCAGTACTTC. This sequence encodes CASADQFAYEQYF.

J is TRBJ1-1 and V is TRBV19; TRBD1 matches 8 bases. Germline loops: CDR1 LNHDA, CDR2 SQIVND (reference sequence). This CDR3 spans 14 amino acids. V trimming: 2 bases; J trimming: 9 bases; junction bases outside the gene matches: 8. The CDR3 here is CASSITGTGIQAFF. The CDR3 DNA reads TGTGCCAGTAGTATAACTGGGACAGGCATTCAAGCTTTCTTT.

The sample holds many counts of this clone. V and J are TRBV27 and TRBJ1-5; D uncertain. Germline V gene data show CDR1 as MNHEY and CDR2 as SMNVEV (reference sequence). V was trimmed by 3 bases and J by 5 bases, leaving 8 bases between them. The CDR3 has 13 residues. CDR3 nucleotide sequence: TGTGCCAGCAGTTTCGGGTTGGATCAGCCCCAGCATTTT. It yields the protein CASSFGLDQPQHF.

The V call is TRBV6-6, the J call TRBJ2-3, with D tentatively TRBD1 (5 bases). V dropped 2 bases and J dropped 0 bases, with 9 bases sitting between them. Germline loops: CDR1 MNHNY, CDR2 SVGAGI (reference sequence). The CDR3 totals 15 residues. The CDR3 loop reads CASSYVTASTDTQYF. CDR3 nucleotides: TGTGCCAGCAGTTACGTGACAGCGAGCACAGATACGCAGTATTTT.

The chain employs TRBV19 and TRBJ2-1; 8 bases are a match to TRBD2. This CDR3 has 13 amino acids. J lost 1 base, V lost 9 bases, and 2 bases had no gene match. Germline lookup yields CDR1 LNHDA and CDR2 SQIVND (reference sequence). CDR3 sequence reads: CASGTSSYNEQFF. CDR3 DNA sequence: TGTGCCAGCGGGACTAGTTCCTACAATGAGCAGTTCTTC.

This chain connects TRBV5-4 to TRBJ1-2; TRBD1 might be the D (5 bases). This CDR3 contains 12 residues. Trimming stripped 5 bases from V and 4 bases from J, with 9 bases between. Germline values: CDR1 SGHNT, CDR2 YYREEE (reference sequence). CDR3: CASSSTGYGYTF. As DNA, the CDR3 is TGTGCCAGCAGTTCCACAGGCTATGGCTACACCTTC. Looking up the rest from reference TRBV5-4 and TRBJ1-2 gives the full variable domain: ETGVTQSPTHLIKTRGQQVTLRCSSQSGHNTVSWYQQALGQGPQFIFQYYREEENGRGNFPPRFSGLQFPNYSSELNVNALELDDSALYLCASSSTGYGYTFGSGTRLTVV.

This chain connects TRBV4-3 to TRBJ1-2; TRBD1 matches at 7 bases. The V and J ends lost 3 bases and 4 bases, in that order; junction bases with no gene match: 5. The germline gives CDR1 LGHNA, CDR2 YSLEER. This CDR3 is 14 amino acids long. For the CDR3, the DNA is TGCGCCAGCAGCCACACCTGGACAGGCTATGGCTACACCTTC. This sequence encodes CASSHTWTGYGYTF.